These 6 T cell receptor beta chains were sequenced from one sample in a study of T cells expressing NK-cell markers. TCRdb re-called the 5' RACE reads; every CDR3 protein appears as one record, without DNA. The sample totals roughly 180,000 distinct CDR3 sequences. The specimen sequenced was blood T cells: a sorted CD56 or NKG2C T cell subset, CD4+ or CD8+ T cells, or bulk PBMC T cells (not recorded which). Every receptor here comes from a man aged 18 to 70 in good health.

The rearrangement joins TRBV27 to TRBJ2-2; TCRdb designates TRBD1, a call that cannot be tested without DNA. This CDR3 has 15 amino acids. CDR1 is MNHEY, CDR2 SMNVEV, per germline (reference sequence). CDR3 residues: CASTLGGGGTGELFF.

This rearrangement joins TRBV11-2 to TRBJ2-3; the D call from TCRdb, TRBD1, cannot be confirmed without DNA. CDR1 SGHAT and CDR2 FQNNGV come from the germline V gene. The CDR3 has 17 amino acids. Here the CDR3 reads CASSPQPGQGLVDTQYF.

This chain links TRBV12-3 or TRBV12-4 with TRBJ2-5. This CDR3 comprises 14 residues. The CDR3: CASSPTVRQETQYF.

The chain carries TRBV5-5 and TRBJ1-1; TCRdb names TRBD1, which stays unverified in the absence of DNA. The germline V gene encodes CDR1 SGHKS and CDR2 YYEKEE (reference sequence). This CDR3 is 16 amino acids long. The CDR3 sequence is CASSLYWTHMNTEAFF.

The chain combines TRBV9 with TRBJ2-7; TCRdb lists TRBD2, though no DNA is available to test this call. The V gene's germline CDR1 is SGDLS and CDR2 YYNGEE. The CDR3 is 15 amino acids. CDR3 loop: CASSVSGTSLYEQYF.

This chain uses TRBV24-1 with TRBJ2-7; the TCRdb call, TRBD2, lacks DNA for checking. Germline V lookup: CDR1 KGHDR, CDR2 SFDVKD. The CDR3 loop spans 14 amino acids. CDR3 in amino acids: CATSDEGGPYEQYF.